This T cell receptor beta chain was identified during a study of blood T cells in healthy people across ages. For the study at large: Per two T cells, template switching captured roughly one barcoded beta molecule.

Primed by a sample-barcoded 5' primer and a J-beta primer mix, a second PCR proceeded for 7 to 11 cycles. One entry per CDR3 protein results from TCRdb running MiXCR on the 5' RACE reads. The sample lists roughly 500,000 distinct CDR3 sequences, 24% occurring once. CDR3 length: 15 amino acids. Germline V gene lookup returns CDR1 SEHNR and CDR2 FQNEAQ (reference sequence). The V end lost 7 bases, the J end lost 0 bases, and 13 bases lay between the germline ends. Study-wide results and caveats: In older individuals, TCR beta diversity per million T cells was lower, falling roughly linearly with age.

For this clonotype: What it binds is not known.

The sample was also linked to a second study, of T cells of mothers and their children. That source adds: Second-round PCR products received sample barcodes and 2-4 random nucleotides from the M1S primer. When mothers and children were related, their normalized repertoire overlap, which was always slightly higher, did not differ significantly from that of unrelated pairs.

The chain recombines TRBV7-9 with TRBJ2-4; no reliable D call. Sequences were obtained from blood. The receptor comes from a boy aged 5-17 years in good health. The CDR3 sequence is CASNNVGRAKNIQYF. CDR3 in DNA: TGTGCCAGCAATAATGTGGGTAGAGCCAAAAACATTCAGTACTTC.